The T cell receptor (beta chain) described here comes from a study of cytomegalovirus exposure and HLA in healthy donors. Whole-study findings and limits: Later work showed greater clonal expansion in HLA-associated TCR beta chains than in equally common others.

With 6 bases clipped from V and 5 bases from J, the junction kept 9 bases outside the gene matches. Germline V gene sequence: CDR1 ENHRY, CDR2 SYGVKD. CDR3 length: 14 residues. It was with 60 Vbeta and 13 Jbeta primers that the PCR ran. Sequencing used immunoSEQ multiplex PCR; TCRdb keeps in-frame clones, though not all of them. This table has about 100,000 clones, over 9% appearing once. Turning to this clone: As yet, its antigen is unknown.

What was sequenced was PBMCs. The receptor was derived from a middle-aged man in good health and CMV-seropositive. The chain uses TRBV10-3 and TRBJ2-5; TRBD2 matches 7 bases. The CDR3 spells CAIRHSGTGETQYF. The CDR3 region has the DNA TGTGCCATCAGGCACAGCGGGACGGGGGAGACCCAGTACTTC.